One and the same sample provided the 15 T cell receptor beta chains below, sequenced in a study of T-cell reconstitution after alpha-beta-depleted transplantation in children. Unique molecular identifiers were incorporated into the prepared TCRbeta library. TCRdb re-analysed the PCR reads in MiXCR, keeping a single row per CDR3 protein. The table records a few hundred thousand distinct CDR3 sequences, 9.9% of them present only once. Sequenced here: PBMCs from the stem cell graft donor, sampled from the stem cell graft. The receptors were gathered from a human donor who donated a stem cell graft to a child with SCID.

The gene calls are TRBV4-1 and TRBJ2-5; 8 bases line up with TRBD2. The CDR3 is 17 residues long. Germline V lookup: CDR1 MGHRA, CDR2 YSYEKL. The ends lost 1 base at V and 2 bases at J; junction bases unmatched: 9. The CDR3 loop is CASSQGSGSKSQETQYF. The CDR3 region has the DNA TGCGCCAGCAGCCAAGGGAGCGGGAGTAAGTCACAAGAGACCCAGTACTTC.

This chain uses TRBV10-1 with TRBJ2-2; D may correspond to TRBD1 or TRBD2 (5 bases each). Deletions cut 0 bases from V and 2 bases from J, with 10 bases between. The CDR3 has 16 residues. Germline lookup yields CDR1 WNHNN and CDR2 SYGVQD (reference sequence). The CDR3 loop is CASSESGAGNTGELFF. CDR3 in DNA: TGCGCCAGCAGTGAGTCCGGGGCAGGTAACACCGGGGAGCTGTTTTTT.

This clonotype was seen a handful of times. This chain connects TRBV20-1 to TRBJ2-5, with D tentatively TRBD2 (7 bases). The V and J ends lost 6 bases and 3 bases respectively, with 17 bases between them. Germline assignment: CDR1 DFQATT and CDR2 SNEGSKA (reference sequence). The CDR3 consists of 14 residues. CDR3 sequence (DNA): TGCAGTGCCATTCTGGCGGGGGCCGAAGAGACCCAGTACTTC. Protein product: CSAILAGAEETQYF.

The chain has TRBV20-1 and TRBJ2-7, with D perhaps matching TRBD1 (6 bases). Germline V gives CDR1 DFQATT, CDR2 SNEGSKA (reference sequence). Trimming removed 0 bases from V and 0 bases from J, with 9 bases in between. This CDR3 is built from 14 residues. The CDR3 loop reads CSARDRGSSYEQYF. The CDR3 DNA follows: TGCAGTGCTAGAGACAGGGGAAGCTCCTACGAGCAGTACTTC.

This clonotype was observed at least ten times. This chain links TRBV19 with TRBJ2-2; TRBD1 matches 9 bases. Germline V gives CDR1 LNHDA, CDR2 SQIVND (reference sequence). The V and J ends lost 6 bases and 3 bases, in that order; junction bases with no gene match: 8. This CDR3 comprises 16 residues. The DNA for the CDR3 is TGTGCCAGTAGCCCTAACAGGGGGCAGGACACCGGGGAGCTGTTTTTT. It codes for CASSPNRGQDTGELFF.

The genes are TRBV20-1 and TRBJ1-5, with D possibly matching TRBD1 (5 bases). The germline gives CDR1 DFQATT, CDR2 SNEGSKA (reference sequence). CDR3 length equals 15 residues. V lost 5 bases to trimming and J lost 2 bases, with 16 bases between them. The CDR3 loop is CSAGRVDTGNQPQHF. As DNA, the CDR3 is TGCAGTGCTGGGAGGGTGGACACCGGCAATCAGCCCCAGCATTTT.

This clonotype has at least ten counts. CDR3 bases: TGTGCCAGCAGTGAAACAGGGGGGGCCTACGAGCAGTACTTC. It specifies CASSETGGAYEQYF. The chain has TRBV2 and TRBJ2-7, with D possibly being TRBD1 (8 bases). The CDR3 contains 14 residues. Trimming took off 2 bases at V and 2 bases at J, with 10 bases between the two ends. Per germline, CDR1 SNHLY and CDR2 FYNNEI.

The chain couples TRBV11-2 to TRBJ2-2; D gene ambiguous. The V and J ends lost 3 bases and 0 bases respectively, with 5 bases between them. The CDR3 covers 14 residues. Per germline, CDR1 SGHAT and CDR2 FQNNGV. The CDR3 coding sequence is TGTGCCAGCAGCTTGCGAGCGAACACCGGGGAGCTGTTTTTT. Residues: CASSLRANTGELFF.

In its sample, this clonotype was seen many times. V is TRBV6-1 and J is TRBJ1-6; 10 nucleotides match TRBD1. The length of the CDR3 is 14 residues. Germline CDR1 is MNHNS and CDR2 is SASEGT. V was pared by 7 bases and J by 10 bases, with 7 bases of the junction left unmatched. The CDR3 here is CASNHRDRGSPLHF. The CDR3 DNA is TGTGCCAGCAACCACAGGGACAGGGGATCACCCCTCCACTTT.

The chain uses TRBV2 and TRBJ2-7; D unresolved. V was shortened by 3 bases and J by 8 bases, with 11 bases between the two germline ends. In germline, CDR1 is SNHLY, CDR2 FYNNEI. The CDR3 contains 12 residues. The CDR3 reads CASSEQVSKQYF. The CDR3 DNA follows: TGTGCCAGCAGTGAGCAGGTTTCGAAGCAGTACTTC.

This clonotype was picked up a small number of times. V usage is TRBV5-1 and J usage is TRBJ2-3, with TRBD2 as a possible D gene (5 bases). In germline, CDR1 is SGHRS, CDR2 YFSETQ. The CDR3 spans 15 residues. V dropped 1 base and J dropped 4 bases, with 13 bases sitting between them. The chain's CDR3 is CASSLTRLGADTQYF. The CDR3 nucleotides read TGCGCCAGCAGCTTGACGAGACTCGGGGCAGATACGCAGTATTTT.

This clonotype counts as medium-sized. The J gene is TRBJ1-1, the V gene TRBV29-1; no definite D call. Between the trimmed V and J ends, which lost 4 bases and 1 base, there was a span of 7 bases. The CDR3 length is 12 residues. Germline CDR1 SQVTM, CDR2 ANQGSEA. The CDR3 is CSVALGNTEAFF. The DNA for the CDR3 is TGCAGCGTTGCTCTGGGGAACACTGAAGCTTTCTTT.

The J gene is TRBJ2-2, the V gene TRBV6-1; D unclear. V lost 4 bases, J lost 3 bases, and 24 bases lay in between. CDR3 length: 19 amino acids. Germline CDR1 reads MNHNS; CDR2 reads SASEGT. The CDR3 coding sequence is TGTGCCAGCAGTGTCCTAGGGCTCACGACATGGTCCGACACCGGGGAGCTGTTTTTT. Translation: CASSVLGLTTWSDTGELFF.

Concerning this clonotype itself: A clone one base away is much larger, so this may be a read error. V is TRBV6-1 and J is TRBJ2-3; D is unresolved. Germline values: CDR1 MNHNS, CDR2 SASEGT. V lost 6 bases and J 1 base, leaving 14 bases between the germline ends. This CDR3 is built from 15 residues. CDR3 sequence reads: CASSLSVGRTDTQYF. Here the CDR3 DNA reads TGTGCCAGCAGCCTCTCGGTGGGCCGCACAGATACGCAGTATTTT.

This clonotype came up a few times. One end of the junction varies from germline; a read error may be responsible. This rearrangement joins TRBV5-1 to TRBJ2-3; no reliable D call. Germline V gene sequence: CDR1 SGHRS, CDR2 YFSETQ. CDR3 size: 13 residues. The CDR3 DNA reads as TGCGCCAGCAGCCGACTCTCCACAAATACGCAGTATTTT. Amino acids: CASSRLSTNTQYF.